These 29 T cell receptor beta chains came from one sample sequenced in a study of monozygotic twins with inflammatory bowel disease. TCRdb reprocessed the 5' RACE reads, with one entry per CDR3 protein and no DNA. This repertoire includes a few hundred thousand distinct CDR3 sequences. The sequencing input was blood. The receptor source for this set is a human donor with ulcerative colitis or Crohn's disease, or a healthy co-twin of an affected twin (not recorded which).

The J gene is TRBJ1-5, the V gene TRBV18; TCRdb's D gene call, TRBD1, goes unchecked for lack of DNA. The CDR3 sequence is 16 residues long. The germline V gene encodes CDR1 KGHSH and CDR2 LQKENI. The CDR3 is CASSPGQGAVNQPQHF.

The chain links TRBV5-1 to TRBJ2-5; the TCRdb call, TRBD2, lacks DNA for checking. The CDR3 contains 16 residues. Looked up from germline, CDR1 is SGHRS and CDR2 is YFSETQ. The CDR3 sequence: CASSPATSGGYETQYF.

J is TRBJ1-4 and V is TRBV6-1; the TCRdb call, TRBD1, lacks DNA for checking. Germline V lookup: CDR1 MNHNS, CDR2 SASEGT. CDR3 length: 14 amino acids. CDR3: CASRRDTTSEKLFF.

The V call is TRBV28, the J call TRBJ1-1. The germline CDR1 and CDR2 sequences are MDHEN and SYDVKM. The CDR3 is 14 amino acids. CDR3 in amino acids: CASEKGPLHTEAFF.

The J gene is TRBJ2-7, the V gene TRBV12-3 or TRBV12-4. The CDR3 loop spans 14 amino acids. CDR3 region: CASSSNTTPYEQYF.

The V gene is TRBV29-1, the J gene TRBJ2-7; TCRdb proposes TRBD1, but this gene call is untestable without DNA. From germline, CDR1 is SQVTM and CDR2 ANQGSEA. The CDR3 has 13 residues. CDR3 sequence reads: CSVEPGPNYEQYF.

This sequence joins TRBV7-8 and TRBJ1-6. The CDR3 contains 13 residues. CDR1 and CDR2 from the germline V gene are SGHVS and FQNEAQ. Here the CDR3 reads CASSLVTDSPLHF.

V is TRBV20-1 and J is TRBJ2-5; TCRdb proposes TRBD1, but this gene call is untestable without DNA. CDR3 length equals 12 residues. Germline CDR1 DFQATT, CDR2 SNEGSKA (reference sequence). The CDR3 spells CSPRPYPETQYF.

The chain employs TRBV4-3 and TRBJ2-3; the TCRdb D gene call, TRBD1, has no DNA to confirm it. Germline CDR1 LGHNA, CDR2 YSLEER. This CDR3 comprises 17 residues. The CDR3 is CASSRTTRGLTTDTQYF.

The chain recombines TRBV7-9 with TRBJ1-2; with no DNA, the TCRdb D assignment of TRBD1 cannot be verified. The CDR3 runs 15 residues. The germline gives CDR1 SEHNR, CDR2 FQNEAQ (reference sequence). The CDR3: CASSLWTDRNYGYTF.

The chain couples TRBV6-5 to TRBJ2-7; TCRdb's D gene call, TRBD2, goes unchecked for lack of DNA. The length of the CDR3 is 15 residues. CDR1 is MNHEY and CDR2 is SVGAGI in the germline V gene. The CDR3 reads CASSYQASIPYEQYF.

The rearrangement uses TRBV4-1 and TRBJ2-1; TCRdb returns TRBD1, unconfirmable since there is no DNA. Germline CDR1 and CDR2: MGHRA and YSYEKL. CDR3 length: 16 amino acids. The chain's CDR3 is CASSQDGQGIYNEQFF.

V usage is TRBV4-1 and J usage is TRBJ1-1. Germline lookup yields CDR1 MGHRA and CDR2 YSYEKL. The CDR3 is 13 residues long. The CDR3 is CASSPRLGTEAFF.

This rearrangement joins TRBV6-4 to TRBJ2-1; TCRdb designates TRBD2, a call that cannot be tested without DNA. Germline CDR1 is MRHNA and CDR2 is SNTAGT. The length of the CDR3 is 13 residues. The CDR3 here is CASSGGGANEQFF.

This sequence joins TRBV3-1 and TRBJ1-1. Looked up from germline, CDR1 is LGHDT and CDR2 is YNNKEL (reference sequence). CDR3 length: 14 residues. The CDR3 loop reads CASSQDEWDTEAFF.

The rearrangement uses TRBV12-3 or TRBV12-4 and TRBJ2-3. The CDR3 sequence is 16 residues long. The CDR3 protein is CASSLSGRPSTDTQYF.

V usage is TRBV12-3 or TRBV12-4 and J usage is TRBJ2-5. The CDR3 has 15 residues. This CDR3 is CASSLGTEPQETQYF.

V and J are TRBV20-1 and TRBJ2-5; TCRdb calls TRBD1, which cannot be checked without DNA. This CDR3 is 13 amino acids long. In germline, CDR1 is DFQATT, CDR2 SNEGSKA (reference sequence). CDR3: CSASRQGRETQYF.

The rearrangement links TRBV7-8 to TRBJ1-5. The germline gives CDR1 SGHVS, CDR2 FQNEAQ. This CDR3 has 14 amino acids. This CDR3 is CASSADNSNQPQHF.

The chain combines TRBV6-1 with TRBJ2-7; TCRdb's D call, TRBD1, is unchecked because there is no DNA. The germline V gene encodes CDR1 MNHNS and CDR2 SASEGT. This CDR3 spans 14 amino acids. The CDR3 loop is CASWTGTGSPEQHF.

This rearrangement joins TRBV12-3 or TRBV12-4 to TRBJ2-4; TCRdb selects TRBD1, and the lack of DNA leaves this call unchecked. CDR3 size: 17 residues. The CDR3 protein is CASSSLGGEGAKNIQYF.

The chain couples TRBV6-2 or TRBV6-3 to TRBJ2-3; TCRdb names TRBD2, which stays unverified in the absence of DNA. Germline V gene lookup returns CDR1 MNHEY and CDR2 SVGEGT. The CDR3 has 16 residues. CDR3 residues: CASSYQRGIYTDTQYF.

J is TRBJ1-4 and V is TRBV7-9; the D gene TCRdb calls, TRBD1, cannot be checked with no DNA. This CDR3 has 16 amino acids. Germline V lookup: CDR1 SEHNR, CDR2 FQNEAQ (reference sequence). The CDR3 loop reads CASSRPGRGANEKLFF.

The CDR3 reads CSAGAWRTGANYEYF. The gene calls are TRBV20-1 and TRBJ2-5; the TCRdb D gene call, TRBD1, has no DNA to confirm it. This CDR3 has 15 amino acids. CDR1 and CDR2 from the germline V gene are DFQATT and SNEGSKA (reference sequence).

V is TRBV20-1 and J is TRBJ1-1; TCRdb calls TRBD1, which cannot be checked without DNA. The CDR3 runs to 14 residues. Per the germline V gene, CDR1 is DFQATT and CDR2 is SNEGSKA (reference sequence). The CDR3 sequence is CSAISTGGGTEAFF.

V gene TRBV6-1 combines with J gene TRBJ1-2; TCRdb's assignment of TRBD1 cannot be checked, as there is no DNA. This CDR3 comprises 16 residues. Germline V gene sequence: CDR1 MNHNS, CDR2 SASEGT. The CDR3 here is CASRIPTGVGNYGYTF.

The chain couples TRBV6-5 to TRBJ2-2; checking the TCRdb D call of TRBD1 is not possible without DNA. Germline V gene lookup returns CDR1 MNHEY and CDR2 SVGAGI. This CDR3 spans 17 amino acids. The CDR3 loop reads CASSYSVLAPWTGELFF.

The J gene is TRBJ1-5, the V gene TRBV5-6. The CDR3 totals 16 residues. In germline, CDR1 is SGHDT, CDR2 YYEEEE. CDR3 region: CASSLARGMGNQPQHF.

This rearrangement joins TRBV12-3 or TRBV12-4 to TRBJ2-5; TCRdb calls TRBD1, which cannot be checked without DNA. CDR3 length: 16 residues. This CDR3 is CASRTYRDRGQETQYF.